This T cell receptor beta chain is from a study of T cell responses to AZD1222 COVID-19 vaccine. Study-wide results and limits: Spike-specific TCR breadth rose after two AZD1222 doses, and depth rose as well. Unmutated variant regions are reportedly the target of nearly half of TCRs that are spike-specific. A mostly white British donor set with more females was recruited, and clonal diversity was possibly underestimated. Scientists sampled the repertoires only once the peak T cell response had passed.

The data were produced by immunoSEQ multiplex PCR, yet TCRdb's version contains in-frame clones alone and is incomplete. The sample records some 120,000 clones, 88% being singletons. Germline assignment: CDR1 SGHDT and CDR2 YYEEEE. CDR3 length equals 12 residues. V was clipped by 3 bases and J by 11 bases, with 12 bases between them. Regarding this clone: What it binds is unknown.

V gene TRBV5-6 combines with J gene TRBJ2-1; D gene unclear. The material was peripheral blood, obtained on day 0 of AZD1222 vaccination. The clonotype was recovered from an adult in good health. The CDR3 spells CASSSGPDKQFF. DNA for the CDR3: TGTGCCAGCAGCTCAGGACCCGATAAGCAGTTCTTC.